The sequence of this TCR beta chain was determined in a study of OX40 agonist ivuxolimab in advanced cancers. At the level of the study: With a range of 23 to 79, age averaged approximately 54 years, and 75% to 90% were male.

Clones were read by immunoSEQ multiplex PCR, and TCRdb kept only the in-frame ones, dropping some. The profile shows approximately 86,000 clones, more than 75% of them singletons. Overall study results and limits: Clonal expansion from baseline to week 6 occurred in both CD4+ and CD8+ T cells.

Notes on this clone: Its antigen remains unknown.

The CDR3 sequence is 14 residues long. The V gene's germline CDR1 is LGHNA and CDR2 YNFKEQ. Trimming removed 1 base from V and 0 bases from J, with 4 bases in between. The receptor's source is an adult with an advanced solid tumor such as melanoma, head and neck, liver or kidney cancer. The source was CD4+ or CD8+ T cells sorted from blood, collected in a trial of the OX40 agonist ivuxolimab. The chain links TRBV4-2 to TRBJ1-5; D unclear. The CDR3 DNA reads as TGTGCCAGCAGCCAAGGAGATAGCAATCAGCCCCAGCATTTT. Translation: CASSQGDSNQPQHF.